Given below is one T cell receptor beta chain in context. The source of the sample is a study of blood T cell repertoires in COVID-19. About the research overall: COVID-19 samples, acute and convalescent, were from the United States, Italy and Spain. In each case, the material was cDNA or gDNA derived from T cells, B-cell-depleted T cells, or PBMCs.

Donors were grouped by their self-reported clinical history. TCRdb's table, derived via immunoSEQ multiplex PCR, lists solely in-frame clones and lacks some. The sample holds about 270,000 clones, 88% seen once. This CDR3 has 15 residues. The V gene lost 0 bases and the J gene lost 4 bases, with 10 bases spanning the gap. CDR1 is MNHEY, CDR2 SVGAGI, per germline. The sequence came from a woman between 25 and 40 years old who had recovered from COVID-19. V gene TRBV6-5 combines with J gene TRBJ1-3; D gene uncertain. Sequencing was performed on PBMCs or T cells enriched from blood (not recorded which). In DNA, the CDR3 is TGTGCCAGCAGTTACTCGGCCCGTGCCGGAAACACCATATATTTT. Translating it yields CASSYSARAGNTIYF.